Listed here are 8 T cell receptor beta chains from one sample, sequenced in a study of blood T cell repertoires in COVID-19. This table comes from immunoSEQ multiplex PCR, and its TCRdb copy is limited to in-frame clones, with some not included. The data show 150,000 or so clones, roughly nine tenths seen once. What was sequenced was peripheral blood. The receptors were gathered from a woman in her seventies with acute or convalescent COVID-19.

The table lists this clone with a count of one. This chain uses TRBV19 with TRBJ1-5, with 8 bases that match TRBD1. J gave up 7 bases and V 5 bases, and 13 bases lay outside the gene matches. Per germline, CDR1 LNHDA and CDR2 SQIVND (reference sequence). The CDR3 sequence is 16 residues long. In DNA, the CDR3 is TGTGCCAGTAGTGGCCGGCGGCAGGGGGCGAGGCAGCCCCAGCATTTT. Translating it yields CASSGRRQGARQPQHF.

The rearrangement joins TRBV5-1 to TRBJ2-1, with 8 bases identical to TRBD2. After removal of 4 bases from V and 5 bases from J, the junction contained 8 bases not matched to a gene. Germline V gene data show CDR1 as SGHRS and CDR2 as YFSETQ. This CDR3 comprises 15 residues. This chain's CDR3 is CASSRQLAENNEQFF. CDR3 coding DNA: TGCGCCAGCAGCCGCCAACTAGCGGAGAACAATGAGCAGTTCTTC.

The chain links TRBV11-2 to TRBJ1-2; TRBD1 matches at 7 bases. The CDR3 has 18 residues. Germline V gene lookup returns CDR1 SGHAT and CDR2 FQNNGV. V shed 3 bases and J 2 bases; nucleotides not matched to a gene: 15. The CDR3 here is CASSFQLGLRGLNYGYTF. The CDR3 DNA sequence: TGTGCCAGCAGCTTTCAATTGGGGCTGAGGGGGCTAAACTATGGCTACACCTTC.

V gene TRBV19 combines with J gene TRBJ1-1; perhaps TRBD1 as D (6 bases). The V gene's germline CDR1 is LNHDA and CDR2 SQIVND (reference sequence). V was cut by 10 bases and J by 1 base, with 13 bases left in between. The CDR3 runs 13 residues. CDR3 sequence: CATRTAQNTEAFF. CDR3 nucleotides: TGTGCCACCCGGACAGCTCAGAACACTGAAGCTTTCTTT.

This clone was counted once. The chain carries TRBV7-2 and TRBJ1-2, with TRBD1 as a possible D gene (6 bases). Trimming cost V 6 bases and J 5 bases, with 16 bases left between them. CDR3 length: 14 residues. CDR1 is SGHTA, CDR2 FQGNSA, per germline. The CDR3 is CASRNDRWAYGYTF. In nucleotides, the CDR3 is TGTGCCAGCAGAAACGACAGGTGGGCTTATGGCTACACCTTC.

In DNA, the CDR3 is TGCGCCAGCAGTCAATCAGTACAGAGCTCCTACAATGAGCAGTTCTTC. Residues: CASSQSVQSSYNEQFF. The chain is built from TRBV23-1 and TRBJ2-1; no clear D gene. TRBV23-1 is filed as an ORF, its function uncertain. CDR3 size: 16 residues. The V end was cut by 0 bases, the J end by 0 bases, with 9 bases between.

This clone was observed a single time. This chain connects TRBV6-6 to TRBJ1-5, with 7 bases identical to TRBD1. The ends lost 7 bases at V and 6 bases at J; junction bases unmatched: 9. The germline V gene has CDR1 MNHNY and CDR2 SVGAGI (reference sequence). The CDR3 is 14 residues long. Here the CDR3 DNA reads TGTGCCAGCAAGTACAGGGGCTCAGGTCAGCCCCAGCATTTT. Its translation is CASKYRGSGQPQHF.

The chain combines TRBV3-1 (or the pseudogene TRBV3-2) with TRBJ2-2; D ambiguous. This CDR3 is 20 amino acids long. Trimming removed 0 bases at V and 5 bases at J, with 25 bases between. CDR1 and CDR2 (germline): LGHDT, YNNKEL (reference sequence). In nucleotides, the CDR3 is TGTGCCAGCAGCCAAGAGGTAGTAAGCCCGAGGCGCTTCGGGACCGGGGAGCTGTTTTTT. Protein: CASSQEVVSPRRFGTGELFF.